This TCR beta chain emerged from a study of CD8 T cells in Susac syndrome. Random-hexamer reverse transcription was applied to about 0.5 to 1 ug RNA. A multiplex approach, immunoSEQ multiplex PCR, amplified TCR beta CDR3 across 54 Vbeta and 13 Jbeta. In TCRdb, the immunoSEQ multiplex PCR reads were re-called with MiXCR into one record per CDR3 protein. Here the sample spans 400,000 or so distinct CDR3 sequences, 85% to 90% being singletons. The length of the CDR3 is 13 residues. The V gene's germline CDR1 is SNHLY and CDR2 FYNNEI. V lost 4 bases to trimming and J lost 3 bases; unmatched junction nucleotides: 2. Study findings and constraints: The study admitted that it had a relatively small number of individuals in its TCR sequencing and HLA analysis.

Note on this clonotype: The antigen remains undetermined.

This TCR came from a human donor with multiple sclerosis. The V and J genes are TRBV2 and TRBJ2-7; 8 nucleotides line up with TRBD2. The material sequenced was CD8+ T cells from PBMCs. CDR3 protein: CASSVSGSYEQYF. The CDR3 nucleotides read TGTGCCAGCAGTGTAAGCGGGAGCTACGAGCAGTACTTC. The variable domain in full, completed from reference TRBV2 and TRBJ2-7, reads EPEVTQTPSHQVTQMGQEVILRCVPISNHLYFYWYRQILGQKVEFLVSFYNNEISEKSEIFDDQFSVERPDGSNFTLKIRSTKLEDSAMYFCASSVSGSYEQYFGPGTRLTVT.